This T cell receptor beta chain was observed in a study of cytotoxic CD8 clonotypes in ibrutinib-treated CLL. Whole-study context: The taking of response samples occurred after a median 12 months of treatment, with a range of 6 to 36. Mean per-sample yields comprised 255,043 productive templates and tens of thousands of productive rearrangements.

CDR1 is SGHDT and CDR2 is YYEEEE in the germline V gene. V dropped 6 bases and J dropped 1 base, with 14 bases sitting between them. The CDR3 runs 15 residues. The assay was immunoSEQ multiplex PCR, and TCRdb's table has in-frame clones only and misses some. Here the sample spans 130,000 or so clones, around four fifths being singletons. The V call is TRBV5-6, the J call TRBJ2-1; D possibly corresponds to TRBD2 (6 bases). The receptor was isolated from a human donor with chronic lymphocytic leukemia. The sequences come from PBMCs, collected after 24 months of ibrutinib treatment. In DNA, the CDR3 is TGTGCCAGCACTCGAAGCGCGGGATCCTACAATGAGCAGTTCTTC. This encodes CASTRSAGSYNEQFF.